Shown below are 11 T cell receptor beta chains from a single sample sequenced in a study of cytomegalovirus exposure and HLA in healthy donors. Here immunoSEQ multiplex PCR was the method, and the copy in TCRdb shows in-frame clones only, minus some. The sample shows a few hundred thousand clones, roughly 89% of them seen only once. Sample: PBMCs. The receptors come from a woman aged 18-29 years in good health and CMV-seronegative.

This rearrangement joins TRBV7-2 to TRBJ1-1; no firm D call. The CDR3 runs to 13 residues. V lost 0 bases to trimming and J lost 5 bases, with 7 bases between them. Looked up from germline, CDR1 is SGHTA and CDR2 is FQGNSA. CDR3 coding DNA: TGTGCCAGCAGCTTAGCGCGAGCGACTGAAGCTTTCTTT. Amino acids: CASSLARATEAFF.

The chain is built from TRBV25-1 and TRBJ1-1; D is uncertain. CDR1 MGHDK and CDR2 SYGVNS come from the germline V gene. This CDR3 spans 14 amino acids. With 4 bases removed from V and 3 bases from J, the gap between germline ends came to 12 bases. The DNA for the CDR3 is TGTGCCAGCAGTGCGGCTCCACGGGACACTGAAGCTTTCTTT. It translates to CASSAAPRDTEAFF.

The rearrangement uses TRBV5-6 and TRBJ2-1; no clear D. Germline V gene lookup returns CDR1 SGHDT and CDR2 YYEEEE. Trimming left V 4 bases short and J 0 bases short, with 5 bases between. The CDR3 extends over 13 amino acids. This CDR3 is CASSQSSYNEQFF. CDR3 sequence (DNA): TGTGCCAGCAGCCAGTCCTCCTACAATGAGCAGTTCTTC.

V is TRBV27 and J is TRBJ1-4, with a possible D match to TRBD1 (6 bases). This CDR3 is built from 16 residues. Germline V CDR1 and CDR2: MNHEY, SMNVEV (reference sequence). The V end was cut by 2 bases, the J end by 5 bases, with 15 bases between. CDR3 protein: CASSLRWGGLNEKLFF. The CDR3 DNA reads TGTGCCAGCAGTTTAAGGTGGGGGGGGCTGAATGAAAAACTGTTTTTT.

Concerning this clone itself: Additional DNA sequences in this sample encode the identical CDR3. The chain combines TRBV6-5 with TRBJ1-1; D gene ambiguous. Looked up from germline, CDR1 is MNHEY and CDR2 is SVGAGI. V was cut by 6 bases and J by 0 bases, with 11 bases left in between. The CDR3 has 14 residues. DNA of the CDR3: TGTGCCAGCAGCCCCCTAGGCCTGAACACTGAAGCTTTCTTT. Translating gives CASSPLGLNTEAFF.

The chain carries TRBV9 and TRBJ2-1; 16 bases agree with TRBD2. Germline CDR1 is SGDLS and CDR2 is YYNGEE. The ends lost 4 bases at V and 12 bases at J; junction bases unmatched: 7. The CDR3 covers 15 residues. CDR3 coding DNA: TGTGCCAGCAGCCAGGGACTAGCGGGAGGGGGGTGGCAGTTCTTC. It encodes CASSQGLAGGGWQFF.

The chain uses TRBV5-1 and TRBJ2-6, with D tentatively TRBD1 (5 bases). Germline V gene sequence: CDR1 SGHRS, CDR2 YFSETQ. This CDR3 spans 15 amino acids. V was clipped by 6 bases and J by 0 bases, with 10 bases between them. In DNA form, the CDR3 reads TGCGCCAGCAATCAGGGATACTCTGGGGCCAACGTCCTGACTTTC. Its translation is CASNQGYSGANVLTF.

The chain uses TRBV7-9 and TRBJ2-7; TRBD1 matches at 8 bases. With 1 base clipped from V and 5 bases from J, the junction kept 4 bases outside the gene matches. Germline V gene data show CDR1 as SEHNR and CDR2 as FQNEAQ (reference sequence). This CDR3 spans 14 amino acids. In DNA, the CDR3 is TGTGCCAGCAGCTTAGACAGGGGGGTCGACGAGCAGTACTTC. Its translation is CASSLDRGVDEQYF.

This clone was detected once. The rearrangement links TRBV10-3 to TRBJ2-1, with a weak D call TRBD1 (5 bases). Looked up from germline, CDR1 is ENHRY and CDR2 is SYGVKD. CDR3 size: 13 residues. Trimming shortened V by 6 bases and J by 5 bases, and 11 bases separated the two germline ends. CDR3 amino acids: CAISDDRNNEQFF. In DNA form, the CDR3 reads TGTGCCATCAGCGACGACAGAAACAATGAGCAGTTCTTC.

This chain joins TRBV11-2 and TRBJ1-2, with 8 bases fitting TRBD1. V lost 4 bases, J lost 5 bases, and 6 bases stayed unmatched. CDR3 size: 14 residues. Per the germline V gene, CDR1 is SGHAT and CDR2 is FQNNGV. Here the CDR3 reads CASSYPDRAYGYTF. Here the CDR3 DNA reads TGTGCCAGCAGCTATCCGGACAGGGCTTATGGCTACACCTTC.

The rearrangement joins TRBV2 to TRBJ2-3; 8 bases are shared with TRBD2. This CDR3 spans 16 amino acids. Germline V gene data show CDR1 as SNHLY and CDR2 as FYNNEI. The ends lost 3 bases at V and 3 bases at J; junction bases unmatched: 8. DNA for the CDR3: TGTGCCAGCAGTGAGGGAGCGGGAGAGGGTACAGATACGCAGTATTTT. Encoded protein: CASSEGAGEGTDTQYF.